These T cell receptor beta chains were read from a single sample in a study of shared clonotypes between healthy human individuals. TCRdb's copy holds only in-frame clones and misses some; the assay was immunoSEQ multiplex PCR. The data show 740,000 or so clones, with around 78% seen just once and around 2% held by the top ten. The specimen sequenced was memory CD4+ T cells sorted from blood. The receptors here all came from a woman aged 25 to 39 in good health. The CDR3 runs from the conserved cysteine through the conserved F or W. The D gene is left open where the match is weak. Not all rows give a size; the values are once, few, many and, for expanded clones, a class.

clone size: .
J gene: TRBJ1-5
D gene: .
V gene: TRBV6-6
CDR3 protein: CASSPQSLYSNQPQHF
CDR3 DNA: TGTGCCAGCAGTCCACAGTCCCTCTATAGCAATCAGCCCCAGCATTTT

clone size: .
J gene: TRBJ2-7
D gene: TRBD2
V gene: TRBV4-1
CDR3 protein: CASSQGGLAGDLNPLYEQYF
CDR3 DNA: TGCGCCAGCAGCCAAGGGGGCCTAGCGGGAGACCTCAACCCTCTCTACGAGCAGTACTTC

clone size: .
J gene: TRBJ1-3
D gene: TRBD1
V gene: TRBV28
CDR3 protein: CASSSETGGKGNTIYF
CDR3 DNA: TGTGCCAGCAGTTCGGAGACAGGGGGCAAAGGAAACACCATATATTTT

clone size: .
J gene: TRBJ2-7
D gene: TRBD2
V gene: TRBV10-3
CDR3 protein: CAAQAAGNHEQYF
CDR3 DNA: TGTGCCGCTCAGGCAGCGGGGAACCACGAGCAGTACTTC

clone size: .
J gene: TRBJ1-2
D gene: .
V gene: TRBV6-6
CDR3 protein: CASSLNWVDYGYTF
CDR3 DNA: TGTGCCAGCAGCCTCAATTGGGTTGACTATGGCTACACCTTC

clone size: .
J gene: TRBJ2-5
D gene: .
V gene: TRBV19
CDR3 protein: CASSMNFGETQYF
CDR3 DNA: TGTGCCAGTAGTATGAATTTCGGGGAGACCCAGTACTTC

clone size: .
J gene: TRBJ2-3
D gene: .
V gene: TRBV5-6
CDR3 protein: CASSLISEADTQYF
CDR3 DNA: TGTGCCAGCAGCTTGATTAGCGAGGCAGATACGCAGTATTTT

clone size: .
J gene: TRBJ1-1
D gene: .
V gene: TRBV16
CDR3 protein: CASSPPARLSAFF
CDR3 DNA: TGTGCCAGCAGCCCTCCTGCAAGGCTCTCAGCTTTCTTT

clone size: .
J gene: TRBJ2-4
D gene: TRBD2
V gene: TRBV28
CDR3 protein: CASSSGGGQNIQYF
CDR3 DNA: TGTGCCAGCAGTTCGGGGGGAGGTCAAAACATTCAGTACTTC

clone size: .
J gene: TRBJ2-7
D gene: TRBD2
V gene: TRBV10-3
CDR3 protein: CAIKLSGGSSYEQYF
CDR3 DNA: TGTGCCATCAAACTTAGCGGGGGGAGCTCCTACGAGCAGTACTTC

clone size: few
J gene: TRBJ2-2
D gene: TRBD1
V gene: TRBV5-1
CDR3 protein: CASKGQIDTGELFF
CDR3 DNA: TGCGCCAGCAAGGGACAGATAGACACCGGGGAGCTGTTTTTT

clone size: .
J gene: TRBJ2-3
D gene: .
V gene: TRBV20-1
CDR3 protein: CSAVQLDTQYF
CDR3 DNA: TGCAGTGCGGTCCAGTTAGATACGCAGTATTTT

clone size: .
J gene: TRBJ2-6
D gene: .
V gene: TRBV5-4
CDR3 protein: CASSLVWGNGANVLTF
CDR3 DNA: TGTGCCAGCAGCTTGGTTTGGGGAAATGGGGCCAACGTCCTGACTTTC

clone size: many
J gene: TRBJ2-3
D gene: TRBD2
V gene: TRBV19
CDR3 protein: CASSTSRLAENTDTQYF
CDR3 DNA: TGTGCCAGTAGTACCTCCAGACTAGCGGAGAACACAGATACGCAGTATTTT

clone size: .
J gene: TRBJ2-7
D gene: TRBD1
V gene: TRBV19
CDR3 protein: CASSRGTGYPLEQYF
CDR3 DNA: TGTGCCAGTAGTAGAGGGACAGGGTATCCCCTCGAGCAGTACTTC

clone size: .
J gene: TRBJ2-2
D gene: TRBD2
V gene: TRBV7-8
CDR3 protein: CASSLAPAGASGELFF
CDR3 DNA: TGTGCCAGCAGCTTAGCACCGGCGGGAGCGAGTGGGGAGCTGTTTTTT

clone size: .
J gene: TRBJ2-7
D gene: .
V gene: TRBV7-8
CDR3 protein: CASSLTTRQYF
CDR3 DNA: TGTGCCAGCAGCCTAACTACGAGGCAGTACTTC

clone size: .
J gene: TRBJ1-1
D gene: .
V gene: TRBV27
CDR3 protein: CASSLMGHQNTEAFF
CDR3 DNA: TGTGCCAGCAGTTTAATGGGACATCAAAACACTGAAGCTTTCTTT

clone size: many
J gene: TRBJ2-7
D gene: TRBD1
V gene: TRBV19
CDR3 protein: CASSIDRAGGSYEQYF
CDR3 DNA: TGTGCCAGTAGTATAGATCGAGCAGGGGGCTCCTACGAGCAGTACTTC

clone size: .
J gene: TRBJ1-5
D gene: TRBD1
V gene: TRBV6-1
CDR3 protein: CASSEQTGLQPQHF
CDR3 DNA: TGTGCCAGCAGTGAACAGACAGGGCTTCAGCCCCAGCATTTT

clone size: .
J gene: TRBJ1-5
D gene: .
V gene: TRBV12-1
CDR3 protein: CASSGHGASTSDHSNQPQHF
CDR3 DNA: TGTGCCAGCAGCGGTCACGGGGCATCTACATCAGACCATAGCAATCAGCCCCAGCATTTT

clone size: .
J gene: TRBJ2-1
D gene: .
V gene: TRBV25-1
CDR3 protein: CASSPRPARGSYNEQFF
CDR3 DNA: TGTGCCAGCAGCCCCAGACCCGCCCGGGGGTCCTACAATGAGCAGTTCTTC

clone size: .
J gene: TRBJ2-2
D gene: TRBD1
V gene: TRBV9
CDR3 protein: CASSVPGGTGELFF
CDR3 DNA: TGTGCCAGCAGCGTACCAGGGGGCACCGGGGAGCTGTTTTTT

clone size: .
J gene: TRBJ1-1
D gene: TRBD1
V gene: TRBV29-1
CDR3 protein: CSVPSGTGMNTEAFF
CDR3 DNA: TGCAGCGTCCCATCCGGGACAGGGATGAACACTGAAGCTTTCTTT

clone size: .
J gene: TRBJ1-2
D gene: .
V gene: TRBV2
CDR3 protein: CAHTPGRVGGYTF
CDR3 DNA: TGTGCCCACACCCCGGGAAGGGTAGGAGGCTACACCTTC

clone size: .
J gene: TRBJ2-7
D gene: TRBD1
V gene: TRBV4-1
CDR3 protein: CASSLTSDRGGDEQYF
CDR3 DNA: TGCGCCAGCAGCCTAACATCGGACAGGGGGGGAGACGAGCAGTACTTC

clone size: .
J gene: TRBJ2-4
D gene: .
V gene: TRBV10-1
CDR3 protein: CASSESRGAIIQYF
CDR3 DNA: TGCGCCAGCAGTGAGTCCAGGGGCGCAATCATTCAGTACTTC

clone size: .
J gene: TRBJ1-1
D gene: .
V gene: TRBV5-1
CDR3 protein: CASSFMVNTEAFF
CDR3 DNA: TGCGCCAGCAGCTTCATGGTGAACACTGAAGCTTTCTTT

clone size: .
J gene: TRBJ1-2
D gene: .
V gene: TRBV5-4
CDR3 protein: CASSLEARNYGYTF
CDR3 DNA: TGTGCCAGCAGCTTGGAGGCACGTAACTATGGCTACACCTTC

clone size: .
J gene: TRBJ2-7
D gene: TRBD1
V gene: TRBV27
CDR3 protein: CASRSQGSAYEQYF
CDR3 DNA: TGTGCCAGCAGGTCACAGGGGTCCGCTTACGAGCAGTACTTC

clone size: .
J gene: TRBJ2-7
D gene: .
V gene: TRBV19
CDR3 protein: CASSIGTGQAYEQYF
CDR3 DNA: TGTGCCAGTAGTATCGGTACGGGCCAAGCATACGAGCAGTACTTC

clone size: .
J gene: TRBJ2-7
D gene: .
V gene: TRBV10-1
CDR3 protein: CASSGSSTYEQYF
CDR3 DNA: TGCGCCAGCAGTGGGTCTAGCACCTACGAGCAGTACTTC

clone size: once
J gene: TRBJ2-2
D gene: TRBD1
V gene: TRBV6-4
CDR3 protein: CASSTGQGTAGELFF
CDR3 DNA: TGTGCCAGCAGTACGGGACAGGGAACCGCCGGGGAGCTGTTTTTT

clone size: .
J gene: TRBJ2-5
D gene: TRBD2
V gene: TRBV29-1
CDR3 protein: CSVGGLAETQYF
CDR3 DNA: TGCAGCGTGGGCGGACTAGCGGAGACCCAGTACTTC

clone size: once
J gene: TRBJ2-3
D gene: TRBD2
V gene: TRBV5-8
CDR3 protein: CASSFTGTSDTDTQYF
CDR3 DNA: TGTGCCAGCAGCTTTACCGGGACTAGCGACACAGATACGCAGTATTTT

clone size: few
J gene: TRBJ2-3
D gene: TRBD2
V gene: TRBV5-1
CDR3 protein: CASSLGLAGRRVDTQYF
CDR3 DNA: TGCGCCAGCAGCTTGGGACTAGCGGGCCGTAGGGTAGATACGCAGTATTTT

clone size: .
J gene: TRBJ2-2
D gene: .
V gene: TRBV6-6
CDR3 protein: CASSDDRPGTRELFF
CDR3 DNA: TGTGCCAGCAGTGATGACAGACCAGGTACCAGGGAGCTGTTTTTT

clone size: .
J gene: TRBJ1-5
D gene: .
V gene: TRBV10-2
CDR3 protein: CASRDGGPSNQPQHF
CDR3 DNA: TGCGCCAGCAGGGACGGGGGACCTAGCAATCAGCCCCAGCATTTT

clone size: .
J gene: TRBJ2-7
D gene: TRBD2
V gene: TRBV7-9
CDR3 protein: CASSPAGRLAGSYEQYF
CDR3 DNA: TGTGCCAGCAGCCCAGCGGGTCGTCTAGCGGGCTCCTACGAGCAGTACTTC

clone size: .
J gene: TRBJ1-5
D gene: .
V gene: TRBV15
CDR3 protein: CATSRGVPEEPQHF
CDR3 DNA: TGTGCCACCAGCAGAGGGGTTCCGGAGGAGCCCCAGCATTTT

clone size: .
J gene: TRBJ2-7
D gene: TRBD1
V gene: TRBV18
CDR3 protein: CASSRRTGKTDEQYF
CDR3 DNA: TGTGCCAGCTCTCGAAGGACAGGGAAAACCGACGAGCAGTACTTC

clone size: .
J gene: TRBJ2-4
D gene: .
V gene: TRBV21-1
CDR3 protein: CASSKSGFGTSANIQYF
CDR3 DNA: TGTGCCAGCAGCAAATCGGGTTTCGGGACTAGCGCAAACATTCAGTACTTC

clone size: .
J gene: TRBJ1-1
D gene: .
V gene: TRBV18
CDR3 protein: CASSASTEAFF
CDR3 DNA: TGTGCCAGCTCAGCTAGCACTGAAGCTTTCTTT

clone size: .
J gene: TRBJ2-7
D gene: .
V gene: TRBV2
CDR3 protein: CASSELVVEQYF
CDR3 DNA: TGTGCCAGCAGTGAACTAGTAGTCGAGCAGTACTTC

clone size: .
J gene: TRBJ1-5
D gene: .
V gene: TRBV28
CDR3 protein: CASSSGESRGFQPQHF
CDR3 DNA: TGTGCCAGCAGTTCGGGGGAAAGTCGGGGGTTTCAGCCCCAGCATTTT

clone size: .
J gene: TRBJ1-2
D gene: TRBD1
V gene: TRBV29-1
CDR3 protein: CSVKTGANYGYTF
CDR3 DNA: TGCAGCGTCAAGACAGGGGCTAACTATGGCTACACCTTC

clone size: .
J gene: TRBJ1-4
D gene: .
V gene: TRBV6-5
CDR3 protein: CASSYDTRGEKLFF
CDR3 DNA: TGTGCCAGCAGTTATGACACCAGGGGTGAAAAACTGTTTTTT

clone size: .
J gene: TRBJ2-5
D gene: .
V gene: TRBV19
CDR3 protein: CASSTRTGTPQETQYF
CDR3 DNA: TGTGCCAGTAGTACTAGAACCGGGACACCTCAAGAGACCCAGTACTTC

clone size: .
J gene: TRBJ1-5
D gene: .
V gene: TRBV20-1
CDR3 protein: CSALFQPQHF
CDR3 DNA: TGCAGTGCGCTGTTTCAGCCCCAGCATTTT

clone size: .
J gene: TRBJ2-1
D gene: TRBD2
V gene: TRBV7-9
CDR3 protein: CASSLQAGERNEQFF
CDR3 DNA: TGTGCCAGCAGCTTGCAAGCGGGAGAGAGAAATGAGCAGTTCTTC

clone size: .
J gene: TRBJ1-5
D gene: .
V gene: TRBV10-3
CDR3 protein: CAIRGPNQPQHF
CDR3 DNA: TGTGCCATCAGGGGACCCAATCAGCCCCAGCATTTT

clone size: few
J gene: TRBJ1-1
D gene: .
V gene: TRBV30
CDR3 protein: CAGDRANTEAFF
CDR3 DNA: TGTGCGGGGGATAGGGCTAACACTGAAGCTTTCTTT

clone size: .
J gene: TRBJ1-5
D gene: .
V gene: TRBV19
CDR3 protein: CANDISGPQCYPQHF
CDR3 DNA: TGTGCCAACGATATCTCCGGGCCACAATGTTACCCCCAGCATTTT

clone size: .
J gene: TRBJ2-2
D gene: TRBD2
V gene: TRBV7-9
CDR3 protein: CASRLGLAGVTGELFF
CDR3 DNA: TGTGCCAGCAGACTCGGACTAGCGGGAGTCACCGGGGAGCTGTTTTTT

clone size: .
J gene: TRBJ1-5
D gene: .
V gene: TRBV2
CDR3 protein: CASSGLRGNQPQHF
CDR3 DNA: TGTGCCAGCAGTGGTTTAAGGGGGAATCAGCCCCAGCATTTT